These 9 T cell receptor beta chains were sequenced from one sample in a study of tissue T cells after allogeneic stem cell transplantation. The time point here: mouse harvest day 7 after allogeneic transplant. Tail vein injection delivered 10^7 T-cell-depleted bone marrow cells and 10^6 splenic CD5+ T cells. Here immunoSEQ multiplex PCR was the method, and the copy in TCRdb shows in-frame clones only, minus some. This sample has 3,000 to 5,000 clones, with about 50% found just once. The sample comprised lymph node tissue. Receptors were obtained from a female BALB/c mouse given C57BL/6 T cells with graft-versus-host disease after an allogeneic hematopoietic cell transplant.

This clone appeared once. Genes here carry mouse names. From the germline J gene comes the end of the CDR3, since the read stops 1 residue before it. The chain carries TRBV12-2 and TRBJ1-1, with a possible D match to TRBD1 (6 bases). The CDR3 sequence is 12 residues long. The ends were cut back, 4 bases at V and 8 bases at J, with 13 bases in the middle. The germline CDR1 and CDR2 sequences are SGHLS and HYDKME. The covered CDR3 bases are TGTGCCAGCTCCCTACAGGGAAGGGAAGTCTTC. Its protein product is CASSLQGREVF. The complete CDR3 sequence is CASSLQGREVFF.

A remark on this clone: All gene names here are mouse names. The CDR3 extends 1 residue past the end of the read, so its final part is completed from the germline J gene. J is TRBJ1-1 and V is TRBV13-1; D uncertain. There are 13 residues in the CDR3. Germline loops: CDR1 NSHNY, CDR2 SYGAGN. V was pared by 4 bases and J by 0 bases, with 7 bases between. Partial CDR3 DNA: TGTGCCAGCAGTCACAATGCAAACACAGAAGTCTTC. This encodes CASSHNANTEVF. The full CDR3 reads CASSHNANTEVFF.

This clone was counted a few times. Gene labels here are mouse ones. Sequencing ends 1 residue short of the CDR3 end; the germline J gene provides the rest. The J gene is TRBJ1-4, the V gene TRBV3, with 11 positions matching TRBD1. Trimming removed 5 bases from V and 5 bases from J; junction bases left unmatched: 1. The CDR3 consists of 14 residues. CDR1 is SNHLY and CDR2 is FYNGKV in the germline V gene (reference sequence). The CDR3 bases that were read are TGTGCCAGCAGCCGGGACAGGGGGAACGAAAGATTATTT. Translation: CASSRDRGNERLF. The whole CDR3 is CASSRDRGNERLFF.

This clone was picked up a small number of times. Genes and germline are mouse. The CDR3 goes on 1 residue after the read ends, and that part is filled in from the germline J gene. The V gene is TRBV26, the J gene TRBJ1-3; maybe TRBD1 (5 bases). Germline V CDR1 and CDR2: KGHPV, FQNQEV (reference sequence). The CDR3 runs 14 residues. V was cut by 4 bases and J by 0 bases, with 7 bases left in between. Partial CDR3 DNA: TGTGCCAGCAGTCGGACAAATTCTGGAAATACGCTCTAT. This translates into CASSRTNSGNTLY. The full CDR3 protein reads CASSRTNSGNTLYF.

Only a few counts were recorded for this clone. The gene symbols are mouse symbols. The read ends 1 residue shy of where the CDR3 ends; the end is completed using the germline J gene. This chain links TRBV13-2 with TRBJ2-1; unclear D gene. V was shortened by 2 bases and J by 5 bases, with 2 bases between the two germline ends. There are 11 residues in the CDR3. From germline, CDR1 is NNHNN and CDR2 SYGAGS (reference sequence). The sequenced CDR3 bases are TGTGCCAGCGGTGAGAATGCTGAGCAGTTC. Its translation is CASGENAEQF. The complete CDR3 protein is CASGENAEQFF.

This clone was picked up one time. The listed genes are named as in mouse. Read coverage stops 1 residue before the CDR3 terminus; the germline J gene supplies the remainder. This chain uses TRBV14 with TRBJ2-3; TRBD2 agrees at 12 bases. The CDR3 covers 15 residues. V lost 4 bases, J lost 1 base, and 1 base stayed unmatched. Germline V lookup: CDR1 SGHDT, CDR2 FRDEAV. The sequenced part of the CDR3 DNA is TGTGCCAGCAGTCGACTGGGGGGGCGTGCAGAAACGCTGTAT. Protein sequence: CASSRLGGRAETLY. The complete CDR3 protein is CASSRLGGRAETLYF.

This clone was counted only a few times. Mouse gene names and germline throughout. The missing CDR3 end, 1 residue past where the read stops, is filled in from the germline J gene. V and J are TRBV26 and TRBJ1-4; TRBD1 agrees at 7 bases. Unmatched junction bases numbered 2, after V lost 4 bases and J lost 3 bases. The CDR3 spans 14 residues. Germline CDR1 and CDR2: KGHPV and FQNQEV (reference sequence). CDR3 in amino acids: CASSQTGPNERLFF. The CDR3 DNA, read in part, is TGTGCCAGCAGTCAGACAGGGCCCAACGAAAGATTATTT.

Turning to this clone: Gene labels here are mouse ones. The read stops 1 residue short of the end of the CDR3; the missing end is completed from the germline J gene. This chain links TRBV20 with TRBJ2-4; TRBD1 might be the D (6 bases). Germline CDR1 and CDR2: GFQATS and STVNSAI. This CDR3 is 13 amino acids long. V lost 5 bases and J lost 0, with 9 bases in between. CDR3 bases read: TGTGGTGCTCAACAGGGAAGTCAAAACACCTTGTAC. It yields the protein CGAQQGSQNTLY. The whole CDR3 sequence reads CGAQQGSQNTLYF.

As concerns this clone: Genes here carry mouse names. The read falls 1 residue short of the CDR3 end, and the missing part is taken from the germline J gene. V is TRBV3 and J is TRBJ2-2; TRBD2 agrees at 7 bases. Germline CDR1 and CDR2: SNHLY and FYNGKV (reference sequence). This CDR3 has 13 amino acids. Trimming cost V 5 bases and J 6 bases; bases outside gene matches: 3. CDR3 DNA (partial): TGTGCCAGCAGCCCTGGGGGTCCCGGGCAGCTCTAC. Translation gives CASSPGGPGQLY. The CDR3, in full, reads CASSPGGPGQLYF.